A single T cell receptor (beta chain) is shown here with its context. The CDR3 does not end in the conserved phenylalanine or tryptophan, so this is likely a read error. Because the CDR3's place on the DNA is in doubt, the DNA is left out and the CDR3 is given as listed by TCRdb. This record belongs to a study of blood T cell repertoires in COVID-19. Study at large: Whether acute or convalescent, the COVID-19 samples came from the United States, Italy and Spain. In each case, the material was cDNA or gDNA derived from T cells, B-cell-depleted T cells, or PBMCs.

From germline, CDR1 is LGHDT and CDR2 YNNKEL (reference sequence). The CDR3 adds up to 14 amino acids, both ends counted. Per the original data handling: Amplification of reference gene primers was used by the study to estimate nucleated cell counts. Clones were sequenced by immunoSEQ multiplex PCR, and TCRdb holds only the in-frame ones, with some missing. The V and J calls and clone size come from that table; D and trimming were worked out from the DNA. The sample consists of 40,000 to 45,000 clones, about nine tenths of them appearing once. Sequencing was carried out using peripheral blood. The rearrangement links TRBV3-1 (or the pseudogene TRBV3-2) to TRBJ2-7; whether TRBD2, the table's D call, matches the DNA was not checked. This clonotype was obtained from a human donor in a cohort sampled during active COVID-19. CDR3 region: CASSQDRTSGRLAL.